Shown below are 10 T cell receptor beta chains from a single sample sequenced in a study of tumor-infiltrating lymphocytes in primary liver carcinoma. Starting from 500 ng of total RNA, TCR beta cDNA was produced with a primer in the constant region. Construction of TCR beta libraries relied on three successive nested multiplex PCR rounds employing slightly modified ARM-PCR. Forward primers for TRBV1-TRBV30 and a C-beta reverse primer served the first two PCR rounds, at about 10 cycles each. TCRdb reprocessed the multiplex PCR reads with MiXCR, giving one entry per CDR3 protein. The data hold just over 300,000 distinct CDR3 sequences, with roughly 60% observed a single time. Germline DNA was extracted too, while blood RNA derived from unsorted whole blood. Sequenced input: peripheral blood. These receptors all stem from a woman aged 30 to 39 with primary liver carcinoma and hepatitis B virus infection.

Turning to this clonotype: The CDR3 end shows no conserved phenylalanine or tryptophan, and so a read error is likely. The chain uses TRBV4-3 and TRBJ2-5, with 10 bases lining up with TRBD1. Per the germline V gene, CDR1 is LGHNA and CDR2 is YSLEER. The CDR3 has 15 amino acids. The DNA of the CDR3 is TGCGTCAGCAGCCAAGATGGACAGGGGGTAAAGACCCAGTACTTA. Translation: CVSSQDGQGVKTQYL.

V usage is TRBV28 and J usage is TRBJ2-7; possible D gene TRBD2, 5 bases. The CDR3 extends over 15 amino acids. CDR1 and CDR2 from the germline V gene are MDHEN and SYDVKM. V was shortened by 3 bases and J by 0 bases, with 12 bases between the two germline ends. CDR3 bases: TGTGCCAGCAGTTTTGCGGGTATTATCTCCTACGAGCAGTACTTC. Amino acid sequence: CASSFAGIISYEQYF.

Turning to this clonotype: A read error may account for a junction end that differs from germline. V is TRBV29-1 and J is TRBJ2-2, with D unresolved. CDR3 size: 12 residues. From germline, CDR1 is SQVTM and CDR2 ANQGSEA. The CDR3 bases are TGCTGCGTTGCGCCGAACACCGGGGAGCTGTTTTTT. Protein sequence: CCVAPNTGELFF.

As concerns this clonotype: Given a much more abundant clone one base away, this may be a read error. The chain has TRBV6-1 and TRBJ2-7; 11 nucleotides match TRBD2. The CDR3 loop spans 15 amino acids. The germline CDR1 and CDR2 sequences are MNHNS and SASEGT. The CDR3 is CAIAGGPGWRDEQCF. The CDR3, as DNA: TGTGCTATAGCGGGAGGGCCGGGCTGGCGGGACGAGCAGTGCTTC.

This chain uses TRBV5-6 with TRBJ2-7, with D tentatively TRBD1 (5 bases). The CDR3 runs 13 residues. In germline, CDR1 is SGHDT, CDR2 YYEEEE. Trimming took 4 bases from V and 4 from J, leaving 12 bases between them. The CDR3 DNA sequence: TGTGCCAGCAGCACTCAGGGTGGGTACGAGCAGTACTTC. Translating it yields CASSTQGGYEQYF.

In the case of this clonotype: This may be a read error, as it is one base from a much larger clone. The CDR3 loop is CASCLDGVGVGGNQPQHF. CDR3 sequence (DNA): TGTGCCAGCTGTTTAGATGGCGTGGGGGTAGGTGGCAATCAGCCCCAGCATTTT. This sequence joins TRBV12-3 or TRBV12-4 and TRBJ1-5; D might be TRBD1 (5 bases). This CDR3 spans 18 amino acids.

The chain joins TRBV12-3 or TRBV12-4 to TRBJ2-3; D remains ambiguous. This CDR3 comprises 19 residues. The V and J ends lost 4 bases and 4 bases respectively, with 27 bases between them. CDR3 DNA sequence: TGTGCCAGCAGTTGTGTCCCTGCAATTGGGATGGTTAGCCCAGATACGCAGTATTTT. Protein sequence: CASSCVPAIGMVSPDTQYF.

In regard to this clonotype: A read error may explain this, as a much larger clone is one base away. V and J are TRBV29-1 and TRBJ2-1; D not certain. The CDR3 is 14 residues long. V shed 5 bases and J shed 8 bases, with 19 bases lying between them. Germline-derived CDR1 and CDR2 are SQVTM and ANQGSEA. This CDR3 is CSVPHGVGSDEQFF. For the CDR3, the DNA is TGCAGCGTTCCACATGGTGTTGGCAGCGATGAGCAGTTCTTC.

As regards this clonotype: The junction does not match germline at one end; this may be a read error. The chain is built from TRBV6-2 or TRBV6-3 and TRBJ1-1, with 7 positions matching TRBD1. Germline lookup yields CDR1 MNHEY and CDR2 SVGEGT. The CDR3 is made up of 13 amino acids. This CDR3 is CGSSPVTGQQAFF. DNA for the CDR3: TGTGGCAGCAGTCCGGTTACGGGACAGCAAGCTTTCTTT.

This clonotype showed up just once. A much larger clone lies a single base off, so this may be a read error. The V call is TRBV6-5, the J call TRBJ1-5, with TRBD1 identical over 8 bases. Losses at the gene ends were 6 bases for V and 10 bases for J; bases not matched to a gene: 8. The germline V gene has CDR1 MNHEY and CDR2 SVGAGI. The CDR3 has 13 residues. CDR3 in amino acids: CASRYQGATPQHF. The CDR3 nucleotides read TGTGCCAGCAGATACCAGGGGGCCACTCCCCAGCATTTT.